This T cell receptor (beta chain) came from a study of CD8 T cells in ankylosing spondylitis. Study-wide results and limits: A CD8+ phenotype characterized the disease-linked clones, which were relatively rare in peripheral blood. Before this, some motif variants had been reported in reactive arthritis synovial fluid and blood. Ankylosing spondylitis blood appeared to be characterized by a TCR beta motif of 8 or 9 highly homologous variants.

The CDR3 is 14 residues long. Germline values: CDR1 SGDLS, CDR2 YYNGEE. V was trimmed by 5 bases and J by 0 bases, leaving 12 bases between them. In its sample, this clonotype is medium-sized. The antigen is not known. Scientists made TCR beta libraries using quantitative 5'-RACE with molecular barcodes. TCRdb recomputed calls from the 5' RACE reads with MiXCR, one row per CDR3 protein. This repertoire shows about 42,000 distinct CDR3 sequences, about 4.2% found once; its top ten account for approximately 4%. This TCR came from a female donor with ankylosing spondylitis or in good health (not recorded which). Source material: blood, either unsorted or a sorted T cell fraction (not recorded which). J is TRBJ2-7 and V is TRBV9; D could derive from TRBD1 or TRBD2 (5 bases each). CDR3 sequence: CASSYGTASYEQYF. CDR3 sequence (DNA): TGTGCCAGCAGTTACGGGACGGCCTCCTACGAGCAGTACTTC.